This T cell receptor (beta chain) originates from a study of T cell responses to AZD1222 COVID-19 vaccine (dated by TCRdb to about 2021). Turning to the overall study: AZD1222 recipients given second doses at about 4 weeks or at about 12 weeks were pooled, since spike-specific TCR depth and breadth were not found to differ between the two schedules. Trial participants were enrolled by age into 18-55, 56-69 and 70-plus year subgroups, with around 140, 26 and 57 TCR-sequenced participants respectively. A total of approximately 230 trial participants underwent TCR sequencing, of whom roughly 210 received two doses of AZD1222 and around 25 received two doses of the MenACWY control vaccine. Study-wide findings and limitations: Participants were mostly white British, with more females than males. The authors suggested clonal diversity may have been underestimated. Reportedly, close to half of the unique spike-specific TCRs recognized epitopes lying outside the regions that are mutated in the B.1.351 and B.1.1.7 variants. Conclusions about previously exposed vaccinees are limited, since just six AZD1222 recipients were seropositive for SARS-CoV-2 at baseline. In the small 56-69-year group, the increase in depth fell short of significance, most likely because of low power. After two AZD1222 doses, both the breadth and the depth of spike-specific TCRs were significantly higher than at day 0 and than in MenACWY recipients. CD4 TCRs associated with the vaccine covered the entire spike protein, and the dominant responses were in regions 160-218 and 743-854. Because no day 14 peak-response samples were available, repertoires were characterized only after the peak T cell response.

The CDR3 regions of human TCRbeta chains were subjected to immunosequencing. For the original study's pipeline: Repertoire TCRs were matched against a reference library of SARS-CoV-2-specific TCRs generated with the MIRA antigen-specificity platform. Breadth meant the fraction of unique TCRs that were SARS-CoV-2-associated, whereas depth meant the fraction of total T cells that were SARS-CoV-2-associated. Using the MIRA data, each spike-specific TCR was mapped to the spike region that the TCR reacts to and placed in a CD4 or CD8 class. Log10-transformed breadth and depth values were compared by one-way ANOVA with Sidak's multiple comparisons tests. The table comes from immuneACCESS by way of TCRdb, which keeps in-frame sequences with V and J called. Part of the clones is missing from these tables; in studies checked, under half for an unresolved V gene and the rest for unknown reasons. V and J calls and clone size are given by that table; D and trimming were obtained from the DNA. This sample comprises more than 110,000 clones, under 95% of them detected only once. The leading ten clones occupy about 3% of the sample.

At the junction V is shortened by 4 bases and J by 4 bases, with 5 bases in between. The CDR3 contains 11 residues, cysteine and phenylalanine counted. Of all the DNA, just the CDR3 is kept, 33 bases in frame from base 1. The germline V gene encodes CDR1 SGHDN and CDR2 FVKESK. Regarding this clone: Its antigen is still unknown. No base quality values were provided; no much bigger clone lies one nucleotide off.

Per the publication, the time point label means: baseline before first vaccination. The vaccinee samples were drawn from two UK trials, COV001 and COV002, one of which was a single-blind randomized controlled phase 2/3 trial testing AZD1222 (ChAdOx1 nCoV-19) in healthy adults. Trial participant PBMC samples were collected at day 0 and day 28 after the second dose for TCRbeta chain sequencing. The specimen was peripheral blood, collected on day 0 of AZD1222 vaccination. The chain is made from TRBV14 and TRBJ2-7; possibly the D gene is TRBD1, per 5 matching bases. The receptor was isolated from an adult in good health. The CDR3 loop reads CASSRTYEQYF. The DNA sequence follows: TGTGCCAGCAGCCGGACATACGAGCAGTACTTC.